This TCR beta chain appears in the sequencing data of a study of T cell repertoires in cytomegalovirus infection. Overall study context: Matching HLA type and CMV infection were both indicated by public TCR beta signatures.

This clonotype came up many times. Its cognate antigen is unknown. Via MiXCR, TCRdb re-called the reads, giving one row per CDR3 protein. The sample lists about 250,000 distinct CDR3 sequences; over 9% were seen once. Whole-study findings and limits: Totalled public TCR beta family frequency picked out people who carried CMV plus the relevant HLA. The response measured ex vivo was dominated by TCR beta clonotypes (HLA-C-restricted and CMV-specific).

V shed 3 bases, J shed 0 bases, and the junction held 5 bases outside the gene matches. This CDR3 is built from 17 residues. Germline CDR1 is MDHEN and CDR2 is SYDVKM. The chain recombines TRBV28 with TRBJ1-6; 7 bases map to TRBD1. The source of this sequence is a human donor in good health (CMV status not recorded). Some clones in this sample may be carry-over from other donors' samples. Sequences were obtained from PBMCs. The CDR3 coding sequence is TGTGCCAGCAGTTTTCCCCCAGGGGGCTCCTATAATTCACCCCTCCACTTT. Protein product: CASSFPPGGSYNSPLHF.